This TCR beta chain derives from a study of blood T cell repertoires in COVID-19. As originally analysed: Reference gene primer amplification gave nucleated cell count estimates. Some clones are missing from TCRdb's copy, which holds only in-frame ones; the method was immunoSEQ multiplex PCR. The DNA gave D and trimming, while V, J and clone size come from that table. The sample has 540,000 or so clones, around 90% seen once; the top ten hold about 8.2%. The CDR3 runs 14 residues. Germline V gene lookup returns CDR1 KGHSH and CDR2 LQKENI. V lost 2 bases and J lost 6, with 8 bases in between. The sequenced material came from peripheral blood. The TCR sequence derives from a woman in her fifties or sixties with COVID-19, enrolled during active disease. The rearrangement uses TRBV18 and TRBJ1-6; D not certain. The CDR3 DNA is TGTGCCAGCTCACCAGAGAGGGTTAATTCACCCCTCCACTTT. Its protein product is CASSPERVNSPLHF.